The present entry profiles one T cell receptor (beta chain) with its context. The antigen is undetermined. TCR beta libraries were built with iRepertoire HTBI primers and Arm-PCR of CDR3 regions. TCRdb re-called the multiplex PCR reads with MiXCR, one entry per CDR3 protein. The table shows hundreds of thousands of distinct CDR3 sequences, with around a fifth occurring only once. Germline lookup yields CDR1 SQVTM and CDR2 ANQGSEA. The CDR3 is made up of 14 amino acids. Losses at the gene ends were 4 bases for V and 8 bases for J; bases not matched to a gene: 7. This sample stems from a study of regulatory T cells in long-lasting Graves disease. Indicated time point: persistent/refractory GD, antithyroid drugs over 5 years with positive TRAb. The authors made the TCR library using RNA they extracted from PBMCs. Points from the study as a whole: New patients shared fewer public clonotypes (roughly 1,000) than persistent patients did (more than 2,500).

The receptor's source is a female donor with Graves disease. The chain has TRBV29-1 and TRBJ2-1; 11 bases agree with TRBD2. Specimen: peripheral blood mononuclear cells (PBMCs), collected when the disease was refractory, from a patient treated with antithyroid drugs. This CDR3 reads CSVVVTSGNDEQFF. CDR3 DNA: TGCAGCGTTGTCGTGACTAGCGGGAACGATGAGCAGTTCTTC.